The 29 T cell receptor beta chains in this list originate from one sample, sequenced in a study of regulatory T cells in long-lasting Graves disease. Arm-PCR of CDR3 regions and iRepertoire HTBI primers were used to build TCR beta libraries. TCRdb used MiXCR to reprocess the multiplex PCR reads, holding one entry per CDR3 protein. The table lists roughly 320,000 distinct CDR3 sequences, around 15% of them singletons. Stated time point: newly diagnosed GD, antithyroid drugs for less than 3 months. RNA isolated from PBMCs was used to make the TCR library. These records were also assigned to another study, of T cells in Graves' hyperthyroidism and ophthalmopathy.

The sequencing used peripheral blood mononuclear cells (PBMCs), collected at new diagnosis, from a patient treated with antithyroid drugs. These receptors all stem from a man aged 35-49 years with Graves disease.

This clonotype appeared a few times. This sequence joins TRBV6-5 and TRBJ1-1; D is ambiguous. CDR1 and CDR2 (germline): MNHEY, SVGAGI. CDR3 length: 15 amino acids. V lost 1 base and J 4 bases, leaving 13 bases between the germline ends. CDR3 amino acids: CASSYLATRLTEAFF. The CDR3 nucleotides are TGTGCCAGCAGTTACTTGGCCACCAGGCTCACTGAAGCTTTCTTT.

J is TRBJ1-1 and V is TRBV2; 10 nucleotides match TRBD1. Per the germline V gene, CDR1 is SNHLY and CDR2 is FYNNEI. Losses at the gene ends were 6 bases for V and 1 base for J; bases not matched to a gene: 20. The CDR3 totals 20 residues. DNA of the CDR3: TGTGCCAGCAGGGATAGCGGGGGGCCGGGACAGGGGCTTGGGAACACTGAAGCTTTCTTT. Amino acid sequence: CASRDSGGPGQGLGNTEAFF.

This clonotype was observed a handful of times. A much bigger clone sits one base away, suggesting this may be a read error. V and J are TRBV12-3 or TRBV12-4 and TRBJ1-1, with D possibly being TRBD1 (5 bases). Between the trimmed V and J ends, which lost 3 bases and 6 bases, there was a span of 11 bases. The CDR3 is 13 amino acids. Here the CDR3 reads CASSFNAGAEAFF. Written as DNA, the CDR3 is TGTGCCAGCAGTTTCAACGCGGGGGCTGAAGCTTTCTTT.

This clonotype has at least ten counts. The chain couples TRBV9 to TRBJ1-2; TRBD1 matches 9 bases. V lost 0 bases to trimming and J lost 8 bases; unmatched junction nucleotides: 8. Germline assignment: CDR1 SGDLS and CDR2 YYNGEE. CDR3 length: 15 amino acids. The CDR3 loop is CASSVDPGQGIGYTF. CDR3 sequence (DNA): TGTGCCAGCAGCGTAGACCCGGGACAGGGTATCGGCTACACCTTC. Combining the CDR3 with reference TRBV9 and TRBJ1-2 gives the whole variable domain DSGVTQTPKHLITATGQRVTLRCSPRSGDLSVYWYQQSLDQGLQFLIQYYNGEERAKGNILERFSAQQFPDLHSELNLSSLELGDSALYFCASSVDPGQGIGYTFGSGTRLTVV.

DNA for the CDR3: TGCGCCAGCAGCTTGGCCAGTAATGCGCCGAACTATGGCTACACCTTC. Translation gives CASSLASNAPNYGYTF. The chain links TRBV5-1 to TRBJ1-2; no definite D call. Trimming stripped 0 bases from V and 2 bases from J, with 14 bases between. The V gene's germline CDR1 is SGHRS and CDR2 YFSETQ. The length of the CDR3 is 16 residues.

This clonotype was counted many times. The chain combines TRBV7-9 with TRBJ2-3; D may match TRBD1 or TRBD2 (5 bases each). The CDR3 is 15 amino acids. Germline CDR1 SEHNR, CDR2 FQNEAQ (reference sequence). The germline V and J ends were trimmed by 7 bases and 6 bases, with 20 bases remaining between them. This chain's CDR3 is CASIPRGVRGDTQYF. DNA for the CDR3: TGTGCCAGCATCCCGAGGGGCGTCCGAGGGGATACGCAGTATTTT.

The V call is TRBV24-1, the J call TRBJ1-5; D unclear. Trimming took off 2 bases at V and 5 bases at J, with 9 bases between the two ends. The V gene's germline CDR1 is KGHDR and CDR2 SFDVKD. There are 14 residues in the CDR3. The CDR3 region is CATSDYRFYQPQHF. CDR3 DNA sequence: TGTGCCACCAGTGATTATCGATTTTATCAGCCCCAGCATTTT.

The chain uses TRBV4-2 and TRBJ1-4; D remains ambiguous. This CDR3 contains 14 residues. The ends were cut back, 1 base at V and 6 bases at J, with 9 bases in the middle. Germline CDR1 LGHNA, CDR2 YNFKEQ. For the CDR3, the DNA is TGTGCCAGCAGCCAAGTTGGGGTTGATGAAAAACTGTTTTTT. Protein sequence: CASSQVGVDEKLFF.

This clonotype was recorded once. The V call is TRBV28, the J call TRBJ2-7, with D possibly being TRBD1 (6 bases). From germline, CDR1 is MDHEN and CDR2 SYDVKM. The CDR3 extends over 14 amino acids. With 2 bases removed from V and 3 bases from J, the gap between germline ends came to 11 bases. CDR3 residues: CASSLGGAGYEQYF. For the CDR3, the DNA is TGTGCCAGCAGTTTAGGGGGCGCAGGCTACGAGCAGTACTTC. Complete variable domain (other parts from reference TRBV28 and TRBJ2-7): DVKVTQSSRYLVKRTGEKVFLECVQDMDHENMFWYRQDPGLGLRLIYFSYDVKMKEKGDIPEGYSVSREKKERFSLILESASTNQTSMYLCASSLGGAGYEQYFGPGTRLTVT.

The sample holds many counts of this clonotype. The chain is built from TRBV9 and TRBJ2-5, with D perhaps TRBD2 (6 bases). The ends were cut back, 0 bases at V and 4 bases at J, with 13 bases in the middle. The CDR3 consists of 15 residues. Looked up from germline, CDR1 is SGDLS and CDR2 is YYNGEE. The CDR3 loop is CASSVGLTRRETQYF. CDR3 nucleotide sequence: TGTGCCAGCAGCGTAGGGCTGACTAGGAGAGAGACCCAGTACTTC.

This clonotype has at least ten counts. The chain carries TRBV11-2 and TRBJ2-2, with 7 bases aligning to TRBD1. Looked up from germline, CDR1 is SGHAT and CDR2 is FQNNGV. CDR3 length: 16 amino acids. After removal of 5 bases from V and 5 bases from J, the junction contained 11 bases not matched to a gene. The CDR3 nucleotides are TGTGCCAGCAGCCCACAAATAGGGGGCCGGACCGGGGAGCTGTTTTTT. This sequence encodes CASSPQIGGRTGELFF.

This clonotype has a count of ten or more. The chain is built from TRBV7-2 and TRBJ2-2, with no clear D. CDR1 is SGHTA, CDR2 FQGNSA, per germline. This CDR3 has 13 residues. V was trimmed by 5 bases and J by 7 bases, leaving 11 bases between them. The CDR3 is CASSPRSHGELFF. The CDR3 DNA is TGTGCCAGCAGCCCCAGGTCTCACGGGGAGCTGTTTTTT.

The table lists this clonotype with many counts. This rearrangement joins TRBV6-1 to TRBJ2-3; 8 nucleotides line up with TRBD2. The length of the CDR3 is 11 residues. V lost 7 bases, J lost 10 bases, and 4 bases stayed unmatched. The germline V gene encodes CDR1 MNHNS and CDR2 SASEGT. In DNA, the CDR3 is TGTGCCAGCACCCGCGGGGGGTCGCAGTATTTT. This gives the protein CASTRGGSQYF.

This clonotype was detected only a few times. This chain connects TRBV11-1 to TRBJ2-5, with D perhaps matching TRBD1 (5 bases). CDR1 and CDR2 (germline): SGHAT, FQDESV (reference sequence). This CDR3 spans 13 amino acids. V lost 5 bases and J 5 bases, leaving 12 bases between the germline ends. This CDR3 reads CASSRYRGETQYF. The CDR3 region has the DNA TGTGCCAGCAGCCGTTATAGGGGCGAGACCCAGTACTTC.

This clonotype was counted at least ten times. CDR3 protein: CASTISGRGGFLTGELFF. In DNA form, the CDR3 reads TGTGCCAGCACCATTTCAGGCAGAGGGGGGTTCCTGACCGGGGAGCTGTTTTTT. The V and J genes are TRBV3-1 and TRBJ2-2, with D tentatively TRBD1 or TRBD2 (6 bases each). The CDR3 consists of 18 residues. V was pared by 7 bases and J by 5 bases, with 26 bases between. Germline CDR1 reads LGHDT; CDR2 reads YNNKEL (reference sequence).

The gene calls are TRBV7-8 and TRBJ2-1; 10 positions match TRBD1. This CDR3 has 17 amino acids. V lost 5 bases, J lost 0 bases, and 7 bases stayed unmatched. Germline loops: CDR1 SGHVS, CDR2 FQNEAQ. The CDR3, as DNA: TGTGCCAGCAGCACAGGGACAGGGGTCAGCTCCTACAATGAGCAGTTCTTC. This sequence encodes CASSTGTGVSSYNEQFF.

This clonotype occurred many times. The rearrangement joins TRBV6-2 or TRBV6-3 to TRBJ1-1, with D tentatively TRBD1 (6 bases). The CDR3 extends over 15 amino acids. Trimming took off 5 bases at V and 2 bases at J, with 15 bases between the two ends. Germline lookup yields CDR1 MNHEY and CDR2 SVGEGT. For the CDR3, the DNA is TGTGCCAGCAGTGACCGGGACACCAGAAACACTGAAGCTTTCTTT. As protein: CASSDRDTRNTEAFF.

Concerning this clonotype: A read error may be the cause here, since a much bigger clone is one base away. This chain connects TRBV24-1 to TRBJ2-7; no clear D gene. In germline, CDR1 is KGHDR, CDR2 SFDVKD. This CDR3 comprises 11 residues. V lost 0 bases and J 4 bases, leaving 0 bases between the germline ends. The DNA of the CDR3 is TGTGCCACCAGTGATTTGTACGAGCAGTACTTC. It codes for CATSDLYEQYF.

This clonotype was counted at least ten times. CDR3 bases: TGTGCCAGCAGCAGGGACTCCTACGAGCAGTACTTC. Its translation: CASSRDSYEQYF. The chain uses TRBV11-1 and TRBJ2-7; no firm D call. The CDR3 runs 12 residues. The germline CDR1 and CDR2 sequences are SGHAT and FQDESV (reference sequence). The V and J ends lost 5 bases and 0 bases respectively, with 5 bases between them.

The rearrangement uses TRBV18 and TRBJ2-2, with D hard to call. V was cut by 1 base and J by 0 bases, with 9 bases left in between. CDR3 length: 16 amino acids. The germline V gene encodes CDR1 KGHSH and CDR2 LQKENI. CDR3: CASSPLMQANTGELFF. DNA of the CDR3: TGTGCCAGCTCACCACTTATGCAGGCGAACACCGGGGAGCTGTTTTTT. The full variable domain, with the rest looked up from reference TRBV18 and TRBJ2-2, is NAGVMQNPRHLVRRRGQEARLRCSPMKGHSHVYWYRQLPEEGLKFMVYLQKENIIDESGMPKERFSAEFPKEGPSILRIQQVVRGDSAAYFCASSPLMQANTGELFFGEGSRLTVL.

This clonotype was counted between two and nine times. The chain combines TRBV9 with TRBJ2-2; the D is unclear. CDR3 size: 14 residues. The V end was cut by 4 bases, the J end by 5 bases, with 12 bases between. Per the germline V gene, CDR1 is SGDLS and CDR2 is YYNGEE. The CDR3 sequence: CASSPGPETGELFF. Written as DNA, the CDR3 is TGTGCCAGCAGCCCGGGTCCAGAAACCGGGGAGCTGTTTTTT.

The chain couples TRBV11-3 to TRBJ1-1; D gene ambiguous. The CDR3 spans 13 residues. Germline CDR1 SGHNT, CDR2 YENEEA. The V gene lost 5 bases and the J gene lost 2 bases, with 9 bases spanning the gap. CDR3 sequence: CASSGWENTEAFF. CDR3 nucleotides: TGTGCCAGCAGCGGTTGGGAAAACACTGAAGCTTTCTTT.

This sequence joins TRBV20-1 and TRBJ2-5; 10 bases agree with TRBD2. The CDR3 runs to 15 residues. J lost 6 bases, V lost 8 bases, and 15 bases had no gene match. Germline CDR1 and CDR2: DFQATT and SNEGSKA (reference sequence). The DNA of the CDR3 is TGCAGTACGGAGCCCCTAGCGGGGGTCAAGAAGACCCAGTACTTC. It yields the protein CSTEPLAGVKKTQYF.

This clonotype has ten or more counts. The chain joins TRBV7-2 to TRBJ2-5; TRBD2 aligns across 12 bases. Matching the DNA end better, TRBJ2-1 makes the J call doubtful. Germline values: CDR1 SGHTA, CDR2 FQGNSA. The CDR3 is 16 amino acids. Here the CDR3 reads CASSFKLAGGNNEQFF. The CDR3 DNA reads TGTGCCAGCAGCTTCAAACTAGCGGGGGGAAACAATGAGCAGTTCTTC.

V and J are TRBV7-9 and TRBJ2-3; D unresolved. Germline lookup yields CDR1 SEHNR and CDR2 FQNEAQ (reference sequence). The CDR3 spans 11 residues. V was clipped by 10 bases and J by 3 bases, with 8 bases between them. The CDR3: CAISPTDTQYF. In DNA form, the CDR3 reads TGTGCCATATCCCCGACAGATACGCAGTATTTT.

This chain uses TRBV5-1 with TRBJ1-6; D ambiguous. The CDR3 covers 16 residues. Looked up from germline, CDR1 is SGHRS and CDR2 is YFSETQ. V lost 0 bases, J lost 6 bases, and 13 bases lay in between. CDR3 loop: CASSLDVGSGNSPLHF. DNA for the CDR3: TGCGCCAGCAGCTTGGATGTGGGGAGCGGTAATTCACCCCTCCACTTT.

The gene calls are TRBV7-2 and TRBJ1-1, with a weak D call TRBD1 (5 bases). The CDR3 is 15 residues long. Trimming pared 1 base from V and 6 bases from J, leaving 15 bases between. Germline CDR1 SGHTA, CDR2 FQGNSA. The CDR3 sequence is CASSLGWGMRAEAFF. The CDR3 DNA sequence: TGTGCCAGCAGCTTAGGGTGGGGGATGAGAGCTGAAGCTTTCTTT.

This clonotype was counted only a few times. J is TRBJ2-1 and V is TRBV12-3 or TRBV12-4, with 7 bases fitting TRBD2. The end of the DNA is better explained by TRBJ2-5, so the J call may be wrong. The CDR3 is made up of 16 amino acids. CDR3 nucleotide sequence: TGTGCCAGCAGCAACTGGGGAATAGGACTAGAAGAGACCCAGTACTTC. This translates into CASSNWGIGLEETQYF.

This chain uses TRBV3-1 with TRBJ2-7; D may be TRBD1 (6 bases). This CDR3 has 12 amino acids. V dropped 4 bases and J dropped 5 bases, with 9 bases sitting between them. Germline CDR1 is LGHDT and CDR2 is YNNKEL (reference sequence). CDR3 DNA sequence: TGTGCCAGCAGCCCCCAGGGGCACGAGCAGTACTTC. Residues: CASSPQGHEQYF.